This TCR beta chain was sequenced for a study of blood T cell repertoires in COVID-19. Study context: Material from acute and convalescent COVID-19 was sourced from the United States, Italy and Spain.

Assay used: immunoSEQ multiplex PCR; TCRdb lists only in-frame clones, some missing. The sample includes 52,000 or so clones, roughly 90% of them seen just once. The CDR3 is 15 residues long. Germline CDR1 and CDR2: MGHRA and YSYEKL. The V and J ends lost 2 bases and 3 bases respectively, with 13 bases between them. Sequenced: peripheral blood. The TCR originated in a woman at least 80 years old with acute or convalescent COVID-19. The genes are TRBV4-1 and TRBJ2-5; maybe TRBD2 (5 bases). The CDR3 region has the DNA TGCGCCAGCAGCCAAATGGACTCCCCCAAAGAGACCCAGTACTTC. Translating gives CASSQMDSPKETQYF.